This passage covers 14 T cell receptor beta chains from one sample sequenced in a study of cytomegalovirus exposure and HLA in healthy donors listed by TCRdb under 2017. The library was produced with the immunoSEQ multiplex PCR assay. For the multiplex PCR, a mixture combining 60 forward primers for TCR Vbeta segments and 13 reverse primers for TCR Jbeta segments was used. TCRdb's version of the immuneACCESS table is confined to in-frame rearrangements and falls short of the full clone set. An unresolved V gene accounts for under half of the shortfall where checked; the remainder is of unknown origin. The sample has about 130,000 clones on record, 85% of them singletons. The biggest ten clones account for under 7% of the sample. Sequences were obtained from PBMCs. These receptors were collected from a woman aged 25 to 39 in good health and CMV-seropositive.

This clone showed up just once. The chain recombines TRBV28 with TRBJ2-7; 9 bases fit TRBD1. The CDR3 sequence is 16 residues long. Germline-derived CDR1 and CDR2 are MDHEN and SYDVKM. J lost 3 bases, V lost 7 bases, and 13 bases had no gene match. The chain's CDR3 is CASTPDRRDRDYEQYF. As DNA, the CDR3 is TGTGCCAGCACGCCTGATCGCCGGGACAGGGACTACGAGCAGTACTTC.

This clone was seen a few times. Its ends do not fully match the called genes, so a read error is possible. This chain joins TRBV4-1 and TRBJ2-7; TRBD2 aligns across 7 bases. Germline CDR1 and CDR2: MGHRA and YSYEKL. CDR3 length: 15 residues. The CDR3 region is CASSQDEGGAYEQYF. CDR3 coding DNA: TGTGCCAGCAGCCAAGATGAGGGAGGGGCCTACGAGCAGTACTTC.

V usage is TRBV5-1 and J usage is TRBJ1-4, with 10 bases aligning to TRBD1. From germline, CDR1 is SGHRS and CDR2 YFSETQ. CDR3 length: 14 amino acids. Trimming took 5 bases from V and 8 from J; bases not matched to a gene: 6. For the CDR3, the DNA is TGCGCCAGCAGACCCGGGACAGGGGTCGAAAAACTGTTTTTT. Its protein is CASRPGTGVEKLFF.

As for this clone: Within the sample, other DNA sequences also encode this same CDR3. The genes are TRBV6-5 and TRBJ2-7, with D maybe TRBD1 (6 bases). Germline V lookup: CDR1 MNHEY, CDR2 SVGAGI. This CDR3 has 13 residues. With 2 bases removed from V and 2 bases from J, the gap between germline ends came to 7 bases. CDR3 sequence: CASSYRQAYEQYF. CDR3 nucleotide sequence: TGTGCCAGCAGTTACAGACAGGCCTACGAGCAGTACTTC.

The chain couples TRBV14 to TRBJ2-7; unclear D gene. V was trimmed by 1 base and J by 3 bases, leaving 10 bases between them. The CDR3 spans 14 residues. Germline loops: CDR1 SGHDN, CDR2 FVKESK. This CDR3 reads CASSQGNSLYEQYF. CDR3 bases: TGTGCCAGCAGCCAAGGGAACAGTCTCTACGAGCAGTACTTC.

This clone was observed once. V is TRBV25-1 and J is TRBJ1-2; a possible D gene is TRBD1 (5 bases). Germline values: CDR1 MGHDK, CDR2 SYGVNS. V was shortened by 6 bases and J by 7 bases, with 12 bases between the two germline ends. The CDR3 is 12 residues long. The CDR3 bases are TGTGCCAGCAGCGCAGGGTTGCGTGGCTACACCTTC. Amino acids: CASSAGLRGYTF.

The rearrangement uses TRBV5-4 and TRBJ1-2; 8 bases are a match to TRBD1. V gave up 1 base and J gave up 5 bases; unmatched junction bases: 4. This CDR3 contains 14 residues. CDR1 SGHNT and CDR2 YYREEE come from the germline V gene (reference sequence). The CDR3 sequence: CASSLQGAGYGYTF. The CDR3 DNA follows: TGTGCCAGCAGCTTGCAGGGGGCTGGATATGGCTACACCTTC.

This clone was recorded only once. The V and J genes are TRBV13 and TRBJ2-1, with TRBD2 matching 14 bases. The CDR3 has 15 residues. Looked up from germline, CDR1 is PRHDT and CDR2 is FYEKMQ (reference sequence). The V gene end was trimmed by 4 bases and the J gene end by 10 bases; junction bases not matched to a gene: 6. Here the CDR3 DNA reads TGTGCCAGCAGCTCCGGGACTAGCGGGAGTGAAGAGCAGTTCTTC. It encodes CASSSGTSGSEEQFF.

The chain employs TRBV7-9 and TRBJ2-7; the D is unclear. This CDR3 comprises 13 residues. In germline, CDR1 is SEHNR, CDR2 FQNEAQ (reference sequence). V gave up 2 bases and J gave up 6 bases, with 11 bases separating them. Here the CDR3 DNA reads TGTGCCAGCAGCTTAAAGTGGCCTGGCGAGCAGTACTTC. Protein product: CASSLKWPGEQYF.

This chain joins TRBV4-2 and TRBJ1-1; D gene ambiguous. V was clipped by 0 bases and J by 11 bases, with 13 bases between them. The CDR3 extends over 13 amino acids. Germline V gene sequence: CDR1 LGHNA, CDR2 YNFKEQ. CDR3 protein: CASSQELSIIAFF. The CDR3 nucleotides are TGTGCCAGCAGCCAAGAGTTGAGTATAATCGCTTTCTTT.

This clone occurred a few times. The chain combines TRBV13 with TRBJ2-1, with D possibly being TRBD1 (6 bases). V was cut by 4 bases and J by 10 bases, with 11 bases left in between. Germline V gives CDR1 PRHDT, CDR2 FYEKMQ (reference sequence). The CDR3 runs to 12 residues. The CDR3: CASSSGRGEQFF. The CDR3 DNA follows: TGTGCCAGCAGCTCCGGAAGGGGGGAGCAGTTCTTC.

This chain uses TRBV29-1 with TRBJ2-1; the match to TRBD2 covers 10 bases. CDR3 size: 18 residues. V trimming: 1 base; J trimming: 0 bases; junction bases outside the gene matches: 9. Germline V gives CDR1 SQVTM, CDR2 ANQGSEA. This CDR3 is CSVEGTSGGGSSYNEQFF. CDR3 bases: TGCAGCGTTGAAGGGACTAGCGGTGGGGGAAGCTCCTACAATGAGCAGTTCTTC.

The genes are TRBV30 and TRBJ2-5; D gene uncertain. The J call may not be correct, given that the DNA end is closer to TRBJ2-7. The CDR3 is 14 amino acids. Germline CDR1 and CDR2: GTSNPN and SVGIG (reference sequence). In DNA form, the CDR3 reads TGTGCCTGGAGTGCCGGGTCTAGCTCCTACGAGCAGTACTTC. This sequence encodes CAWSAGSSSYEQYF.

The gene calls are TRBV30 and TRBJ1-2; D uncertain. Germline V gene lookup returns CDR1 GTSNPN and CDR2 SVGIG (reference sequence). Trimming shortened V by 0 bases and J by 0 bases, and 5 bases separated the two germline ends. The length of the CDR3 is 13 residues. CDR3 coding DNA: TGTGCCTGGAGTGTACGGGCTAACTATGGCTACACCTTC. Translating it yields CAWSVRANYGYTF.